The subject of this entry is one T cell receptor (beta chain). Ten or more counts support this clonotype. The clone's antigen remains unknown. The sample holds no much larger clone one base away, and base qualities are not on file. Including cysteine and phenylalanine, the CDR3 has 15 amino acids. Just the 45-base CDR3 DNA is kept, in frame starting at base 1. The junction shows trimming of 3 bases on V and 4 bases on J, and the gene matches do not reach 2 bases of it. Looking up the germline V gene yields CDR1 MGHRA and CDR2 YSYEKL. The data belong to a study of T cells after yellow fever vaccination (dated by TCRdb to the late 2010s). About the investigation overall: The SMART-Seq v4 Ultra Low Input RNA kit was used to prepare libraries from fractions with low cell numbers. Two healthy male donors, one aged 18 to 30 and one aged 30 to 40 years, were included in the cohort. To follow T-cell clones before and after both primary and booster YFV17D yellow fever vaccination, bulk TCR alpha and beta repertoires underwent longitudinal sequencing. Blood was collected at multiple timepoints before and after primary and secondary immunization, and bulk PBMC replicates and cell subsets were isolated.

General study outcomes and caveats: Compared with the primary T-cell response, the secondary T-cell response was faster but weaker, reaching its peak on day 5 rather than on day 15. The study included only two donors, which limits how far the findings can be generalized. Most clones expanded after primary vaccination (almost 97% of CD4 and roughly 88% of CD8) were re-detected after the booster, suggesting that broad memory maintenance occurred. A small share of clonotypes was detected in both CD4 and CD8 compartments, with the overlap likely arising from convergent recombination. FACS-sorted repertoires could contain abundant contaminating clonotypes from the bulk population, so computational filtering was required.

The treatment or condition label here, explained by the study, means: live attenuated yellow fever vaccine strain. A standard Ficoll-Paque protocol was used to isolate PBMCs from peripheral blood. CD4 and CD8 T-cell fractions were isolated with Dynabeads CD4 and CD8 positive selection kits. RNA was extracted with TriZol from bulk PBMCs, CD4 and CD8 fractions, and dextramer-positive and dextramer-negative fractions. The sequencer listed for this sample is Illumina NovaSeq 6000. TCR cDNA was synthesized by 5'RACE template switching, through which a universal primer site and unique molecular identifiers were introduced. cDNA synthesis was primed from both the TCR alpha and TCR beta constant segments. Library amplification used two PCR steps, and the second PCR step added sample barcodes and sequencing adapters. Libraries were sequenced on Illumina HiSeq 2500 (2x100 bp) or NovaSeq (2x150 bp). Under the source paper's analysis protocol: Reads were demultiplexed and collapsed into UMI consensus sequences with MIGEC, and V(D)J alignment was performed with MiXCR. Vaccine-responding clonotypes were defined with edgeR using replicate PBMC samples, requiring FDR below 0.01 and a log2 fold change above 5 up to day 15. Each bulk clonotype was labeled CD4 or CD8 based on which sequenced repertoire, CD4 or CD8, contained the clonotype at higher abundance. TCRdb itself trimmed the public reads at Q25 with fastp, ran MiXCR and retained productive beta chains. Entries that share a CDR3 protein sequence are merged under the most common genes and DNA. These V and J calls are TCRdb output, not the study's own analysis. Within this sample are roughly 320,000 distinct CDR3 sequences, with around 10% of them counted one time only. Jointly, the top ten make up over 3% of the sample.

The sample was CD4+ T cells sorted from PBMCs, taken 45 days after the yellow fever booster vaccination. Recombination connected TRBV4-1 to TRBJ2-3; 12 nucleotides in the junction match TRBD2. The source is a man younger than 30 who received the YFV17D yellow fever vaccine. The DNA reads as follows: TGCGCCAGCAGCCATCTAGCGGGGGGGCCAGATACGCAGTATTTT. Its product reads: CASSHLAGGPDTQYF.